This is a list of T cell receptor beta chains from one sample in a study of Graves' ophthalmopathy and Graves' hyperthyroidism. One entry per CDR3 protein results from TCRdb running MiXCR on the multiplex PCR reads. The sample has roughly 400,000 distinct CDR3 sequences, about a sixth seen once; the top ten hold roughly 2.3%. Material: peripheral blood. Receptors were obtained from an adult woman with stable Graves' hyperthyroidism. The CDR3 runs from the conserved cysteine through the conserved F or W. Fields, in order: CDR3 protein, CDR3 DNA, V gene, clone size, J gene, D gene. A D gene is named only where the DNA matches it firmly. For some rows the clone size is stated as once, few or many, or as a class when expanded; others skip it.

CASSPGRSYEQYF TGCGCCAGCAGTCCGGGACGGTCCTACGAGCAGTACTTC TRBV5-1 many TRBJ2-7 -
CSARQGSSGYTF TGCAGTGCTAGACAGGGGTCGTCCGGCTACACCTTC TRBV20-1 many TRBJ1-2 -
CASSGGGFGNIQYF TGTGCCAGCAGCGGAGGGGGCTTTGGGAACATTCAGTACTTC TRBV11-1 - TRBJ2-4 -
CASRLTLGTGFADTQYF TGTGCCAGCAGACTAACCCTCGGGACAGGGTTTGCAGATACGCAGTATTTT TRBV6-2/TRBV6-3 few TRBJ2-3 TRBD1
CASTSTTGIFLETQYF TGTGCCAGCACCTCTACTACGGGAATCTTCCTGGAGACCCAGTACTTC TRBV7-9 many TRBJ2-5 -
CASSLQGGELFF TGTGCCAGCAGTTTACAGGGTGGGGAGCTGTTTTTT TRBV12-3/TRBV12-4 many TRBJ2-2 -
CATRTGNTGELFF TGTGCCACACGGACTGGAAACACCGGGGAGCTGTTTTTT TRBV24-1 many TRBJ2-2 -
CASSPSRTEETQYF TGCGCCAGCAGCCCCTCCCGGACGGAAGAGACCCAGTACTTC TRBV5-1 - TRBJ2-5 -
CASSYHRTDQETQYF TGTGCCAGCAGTTACCATCGGACAGACCAAGAGACCCAGTACTTC TRBV6-2/TRBV6-3 many TRBJ2-5 -
CSARHRPGEARETQYF TGCAGTGCTAGGCACCGACCGGGAGAAGCTAGAGAGACCCAGTACTTC TRBV20-1 many TRBJ2-5 -
CASSTFGGLEGQPQHF TGTGCCAGCAGTACATTCGGGGGGCTCGAGGGGCAGCCCCAGCATTTT TRBV6-1 - TRBJ1-5 -
CASSFSLAYRAQEDIQYF TGTGCCAGCAGTTTTAGTTTAGCGTACAGGGCCCAGGAAGACATTCAGTACTTC TRBV12-3/TRBV12-4 many TRBJ2-4 -
CASSLIGTEAFF TGTGCCAGCAGTTTAATTGGGACTGAAGCTTTCTTT TRBV12-3/TRBV12-4 many TRBJ1-1 -
CASSLGRLTLRYSNQPQHF TGCGCCAGCAGCTTGGGCCGGCTGACCCTTCGTTATAGCAATCAGCCCCAGCATTTT TRBV5-1 few TRBJ1-5 -
CASSYVRGAGELFF TGTGCCAGCAGTTACGTACGAGGGGCCGGGGAGCTGTTTTTT TRBV6-5 - TRBJ2-2 -
CASSPRERAPLHF TGTGCCAGCTCACCACGGGAGAGGGCACCCCTCCACTTT TRBV18 - TRBJ1-6 -
CASRTGTGNYGYTF TGTGCCAGCAGGACGGGGACAGGAAACTATGGCTACACCTTC TRBV6-5 many TRBJ1-2 TRBD1
CSVEDNNRTTYEQYF TGCAGCGTTGAAGATAACAACCGAACTACCTACGAGCAGTACTTC TRBV29-1 many TRBJ2-7 -
CSATDRGRVHEQYF TGCAGTGCCACTGACAGGGGGCGCGTCCACGAGCAGTACTTC TRBV20-1 many TRBJ2-7 TRBD1
CASSGDRVGSYNEQFF TGTGCCAGCAGCGGAGACAGGGTGGGCTCCTACAATGAGCAGTTCTTC TRBV2 - TRBJ2-1 TRBD1
CASSYFGRWELFF TGTGCCAGCAGTTACTTTGGGAGATGGGAGCTGTTTTTT TRBV6-5 many TRBJ2-2 -
CAEGGQYF TGTGCCGAAGGGGGGCAGTACTTC TRBV5-4 many TRBJ2-7 -
CASSYSRETPAYEQYF TGTGCCAGCAGTTACTCGAGAGAGACACCTGCCTACGAGCAGTACTTC TRBV6-5 many TRBJ2-7 -
CASSPGLSHYTGELFF TGTGCCAGCAGCCCCGGGCTCTCCCACTACACCGGGGAGCTGTTTTTT TRBV28 many TRBJ2-2 -
CSARARRQGTDAFF TGCAGTGCTAGGGCCCGACGACAGGGGACAGATGCTTTCTTT TRBV20-1 many TRBJ1-1 TRBD1
CASSIIGQSNTEAFF TGTGCCAGTAGTATAATCGGACAGTCGAACACTGAAGCTTTCTTT TRBV19 few TRBJ1-1 -
CASSFGLAGGATGELFF TGTGCCAGCTCTTTCGGACTAGCGGGAGGGGCAACCGGGGAGCTGTTTTTT TRBV27 few TRBJ2-2 TRBD2
CASSYSGTGGLNTEAFF TGTGCCAGCAGTTACTCCGGGACAGGGGGCCTGAACACTGAAGCTTTCTTT TRBV6-5 many TRBJ1-1 TRBD1
CSVEVAAPVETQYF TGCAGCGTTGAAGTAGCGGCCCCTGTGGAGACCCAGTACTTC TRBV29-1 - TRBJ2-5 -
CASKSTALQETQYF TGTGCCAGCAAGTCGACAGCGCTCCAAGAGACCCAGTACTTC TRBV25-1 few TRBJ2-5 -
CASSEARTSGTYEQYF TGTGCCAGCAGTGAAGCGCGGACTAGCGGAACCTACGAGCAGTACTTC TRBV6-1 many TRBJ2-7 TRBD2
CARAQAGAYGYTF TGTGCCCGAGCGCAAGCAGGGGCTTATGGCTACACCTTC TRBV30 - TRBJ1-2 -
CASSPRTGGGTEAFF TGTGCCAGCAGCCCCCGGACAGGGGGGGGGACTGAAGCTTTCTTT TRBV7-8 many TRBJ1-1 TRBD1
CATRLANQPQHF TGTGCCACCCGCCTTGCCAATCAGCCCCAGCATTTT TRBV6-1 - TRBJ1-5 -
CASRHGRNTGELFF TGTGCCAGCAGACACGGACGGAACACCGGGGAGCTGTTTTTT TRBV6-1 many TRBJ2-2 -
CASSQGGATGELFF TGTGCCAGCAGCCAGGGGGGGGCCACCGGGGAGCTGTTTTTT TRBV2 many TRBJ2-2 -
CASSSARGWETQYF TGTGCCAGCAGTTCGGCCAGGGGATGGGAGACCCAGTACTTC TRBV12-3/TRBV12-4 - TRBJ2-5 -
CASSYSSRTYSYEQYF TGTGCCAGCAGTTACTCGTCCCGGACCTACTCCTACGAGCAGTACTTC TRBV6-5 many TRBJ2-7 -
CASTRAPSYDQYF TGTGCCAGCACTCGGGCTCCCTCCTACGATCAGTACTTC TRBV6-1 - TRBJ2-7 -
CASSQSTGVSNQPQHF TGCGCCAGCAGCCAATCGACAGGGGTTAGCAATCAGCCCCAGCATTTT TRBV4-1 - TRBJ1-5 TRBD1
CAWRGAGANVLTF TGTGCCTGGAGGGGGGCTGGGGCCAACGTCCTGACTTTC TRBV30 many TRBJ2-6 -
CAISGDRDTEAFF TGTGCCATCAGTGGGGACAGGGACACTGAAGCTTTCTTT TRBV10-3 many TRBJ1-1 TRBD1
CASSLSAGGFEAQYF TGTGCCAGCAGTTTATCGGCAGGGGGCTTTGAGGCCCAGTACTTC TRBV27 many TRBJ2-5 TRBD1
CASLGANTEAFF TGTGCCAGCCTGGGGGCGAACACTGAAGCTTTCTTT TRBV6-1 - TRBJ1-1 -
CATRGQTYEQYF TGTGCCACCCGGGGACAGACCTACGAGCAGTACTTC TRBV6-7 many TRBJ2-7 TRBD1
CASSLDTGPQETQYF TGCGCCAGCAGCTTGGATACGGGGCCACAAGAGACCCAGTACTTC TRBV5-1 - TRBJ2-5 -
CAWSPTRGETQYF TGTGCCTGGAGTCCCACTAGGGGAGAGACCCAGTACTTC TRBV30 many TRBJ2-5 -
CASSTGLAGGEQYF TGTGCCAGCAGCACGGGACTAGCGGGAGGCGAGCAGTACTTC TRBV11-3 many TRBJ2-7 TRBD2
CARLRVRAFF TGTGCCAGACTACGGGTGCGGGCTTTCTTT TRBV19 - TRBJ1-1 -
CASSSEPGQAFPYEQYF TGCGCCAGCAGCTCTGAACCGGGACAGGCTTTTCCCTACGAGCAGTACTTC TRBV5-1 - TRBJ2-7 TRBD1
CASSQEGGSYEQYF TGTGCCAGCAGCCAAGAGGGTGGGAGCTACGAGCAGTACTTC TRBV3-1 many TRBJ2-7 -
CASSSVRATSSYEQYF TGTGCCAGCAGTTCGGTTAGGGCCACCTCCTCCTACGAGCAGTACTTC TRBV27 many TRBJ2-7 -
CAAGVGGYNQPQHF TGTGCCGCCGGAGTTGGGGGGTACAATCAGCCCCAGCATTTT TRBV30 - TRBJ1-5 -